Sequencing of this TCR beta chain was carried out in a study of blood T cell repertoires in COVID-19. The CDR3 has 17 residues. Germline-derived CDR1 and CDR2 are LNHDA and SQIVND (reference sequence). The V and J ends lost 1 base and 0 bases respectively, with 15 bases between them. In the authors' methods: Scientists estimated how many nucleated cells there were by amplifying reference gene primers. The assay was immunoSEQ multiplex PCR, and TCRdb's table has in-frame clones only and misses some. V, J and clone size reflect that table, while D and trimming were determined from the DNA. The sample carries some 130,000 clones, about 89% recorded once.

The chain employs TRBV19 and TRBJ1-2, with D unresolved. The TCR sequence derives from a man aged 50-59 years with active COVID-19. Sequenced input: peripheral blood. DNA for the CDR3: TGTGCCAGTAGTATAGGAGGGAACATCCTTGCTAACTATGGCTACACCTTC. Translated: CASSIGGNILANYGYTF.